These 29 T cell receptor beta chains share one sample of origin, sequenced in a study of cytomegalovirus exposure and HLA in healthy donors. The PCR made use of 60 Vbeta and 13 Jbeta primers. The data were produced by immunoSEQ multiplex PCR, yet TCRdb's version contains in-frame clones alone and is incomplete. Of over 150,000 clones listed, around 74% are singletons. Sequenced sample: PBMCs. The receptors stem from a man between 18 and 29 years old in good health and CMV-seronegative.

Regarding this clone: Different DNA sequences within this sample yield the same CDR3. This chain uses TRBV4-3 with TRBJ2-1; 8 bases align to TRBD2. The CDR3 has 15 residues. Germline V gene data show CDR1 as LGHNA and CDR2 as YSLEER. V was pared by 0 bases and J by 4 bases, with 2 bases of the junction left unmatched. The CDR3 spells CASSQDGGRYNEQFF. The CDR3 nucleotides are TGCGCCAGCAGCCAAGACGGCGGGAGGTACAATGAGCAGTTCTTC.

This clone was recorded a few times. For the CDR3, the DNA is TGCGCCAGCAGCCAAGAGGGGAGGGCGCCCTACGAGCAGTACTTC. Translating it yields CASSQEGRAPYEQYF. This chain connects TRBV4-1 to TRBJ2-7; 7 nucleotides line up with TRBD2. Germline V gene data show CDR1 as MGHRA and CDR2 as YSYEKL. This CDR3 is 15 amino acids long. V was clipped by 0 bases and J by 2 bases; unmatched bases: 4.

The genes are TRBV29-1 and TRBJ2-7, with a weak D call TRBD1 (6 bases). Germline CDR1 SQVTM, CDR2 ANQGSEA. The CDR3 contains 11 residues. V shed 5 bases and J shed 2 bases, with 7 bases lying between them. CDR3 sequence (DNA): TGCAGCGTTCGGGACACCTACGAGCAGTACTTC. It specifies CSVRDTYEQYF.

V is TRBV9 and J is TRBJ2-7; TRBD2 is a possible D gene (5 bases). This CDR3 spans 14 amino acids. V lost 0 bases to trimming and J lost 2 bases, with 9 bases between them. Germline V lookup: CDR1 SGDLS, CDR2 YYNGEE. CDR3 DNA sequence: TGTGCCAGCAGCGTAGAAGGGAGTACCTACGAGCAGTACTTC. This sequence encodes CASSVEGSTYEQYF.

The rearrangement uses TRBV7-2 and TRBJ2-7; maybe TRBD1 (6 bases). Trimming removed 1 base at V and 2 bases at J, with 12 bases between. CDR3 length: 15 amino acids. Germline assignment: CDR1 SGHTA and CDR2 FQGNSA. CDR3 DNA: TGTGCCAGCAGCTTAGACCCAGGGGCCCCCTACGAGCAGTACTTC. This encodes CASSLDPGAPYEQYF. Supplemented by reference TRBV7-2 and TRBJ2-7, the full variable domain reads GAGVSQSPSNKVTEKGKDVELRCDPISGHTALYWYRQSLGQGLEFLIYFQGNSAPDKSGLPSDRFSAERTGGSVSTLTIQRTQQEDSAVYLCASSLDPGAPYEQYFGPGTRLTVT.

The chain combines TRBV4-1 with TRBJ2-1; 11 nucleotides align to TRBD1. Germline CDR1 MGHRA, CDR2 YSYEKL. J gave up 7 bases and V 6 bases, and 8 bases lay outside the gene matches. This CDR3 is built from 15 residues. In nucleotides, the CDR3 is TGCGCCAGCAGACCCGGACAGGGGGCGGCTAATGAGCAGTTCTTC. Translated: CASRPGQGAANEQFF.

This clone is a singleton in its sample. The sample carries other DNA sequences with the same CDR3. CDR3 region: CASRAGVREGSTDTQYF. CDR3 nucleotide sequence: TGTGCCAGCCGAGCGGGAGTTAGAGAGGGATCCACAGATACGCAGTATTTT. The chain links TRBV27 to TRBJ2-3; 8 bases are a match to TRBD2. The trim removed 8 bases at V and 2 bases at J, leaving 15 bases unmatched. CDR3 length equals 17 residues. Germline loops: CDR1 MNHEY, CDR2 SMNVEV (reference sequence).

CDR3 in amino acids: CASTTTGDSYEQYF. The CDR3 DNA reads as TGTGCCAGCACCACGACAGGGGACTCCTACGAGCAGTACTTC. The chain joins TRBV9 to TRBJ2-5; the match to TRBD1 covers 8 bases. The DNA matches TRBJ2-7 better at its end, which makes the J call doubtful. The CDR3 contains 14 residues. Germline lookup yields CDR1 SGDLS and CDR2 YYNGEE.

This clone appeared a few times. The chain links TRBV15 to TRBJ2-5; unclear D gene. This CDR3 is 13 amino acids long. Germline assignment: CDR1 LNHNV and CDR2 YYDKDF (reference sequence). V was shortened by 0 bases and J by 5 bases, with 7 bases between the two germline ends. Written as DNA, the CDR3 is TGTGCCACCAGCAGAGATGGCAGGGAGACCCAGTACTTC. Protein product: CATSRDGRETQYF.

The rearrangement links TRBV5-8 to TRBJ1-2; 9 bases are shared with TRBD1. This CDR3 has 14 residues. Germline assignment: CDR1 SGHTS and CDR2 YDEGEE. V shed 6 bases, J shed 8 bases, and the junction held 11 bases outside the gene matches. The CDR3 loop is CASIPHPTGGGYTF. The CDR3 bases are TGTGCCAGCATTCCTCACCCGACAGGGGGGGGCTACACCTTC. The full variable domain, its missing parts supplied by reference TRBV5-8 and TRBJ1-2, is EAGVTQSPTHLIKTRGQQATLRCSPISGHTSVYWYQQALGLGLQFLLWYDEGEERNRGNFPPRFSGRQFPNYSSELNVNALELEDSALYLCASIPHPTGGGYTFGSGTRLTVV.

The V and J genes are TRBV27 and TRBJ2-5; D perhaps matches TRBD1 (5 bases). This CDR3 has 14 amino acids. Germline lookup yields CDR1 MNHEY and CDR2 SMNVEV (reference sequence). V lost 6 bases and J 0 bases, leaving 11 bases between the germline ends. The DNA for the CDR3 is TGTGCCAGCAGCCCCACAGGCGACCAAGAGACCCAGTACTTC. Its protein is CASSPTGDQETQYF.

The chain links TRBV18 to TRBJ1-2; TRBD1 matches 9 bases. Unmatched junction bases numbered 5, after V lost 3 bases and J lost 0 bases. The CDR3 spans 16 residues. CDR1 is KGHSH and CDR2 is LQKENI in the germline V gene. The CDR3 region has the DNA TGTGCCAGCTCACCGAGGACAGGGGAAGCTAACTATGGCTACACCTTC. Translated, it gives CASSPRTGEANYGYTF.

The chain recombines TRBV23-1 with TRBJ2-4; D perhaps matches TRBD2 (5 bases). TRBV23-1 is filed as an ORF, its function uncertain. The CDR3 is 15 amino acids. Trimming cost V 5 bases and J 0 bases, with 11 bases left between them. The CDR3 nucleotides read TGCGCCAGCAGTTACGACCGGGGAGCCAAAAACATTCAGTACTTC. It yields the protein CASSYDRGAKNIQYF.

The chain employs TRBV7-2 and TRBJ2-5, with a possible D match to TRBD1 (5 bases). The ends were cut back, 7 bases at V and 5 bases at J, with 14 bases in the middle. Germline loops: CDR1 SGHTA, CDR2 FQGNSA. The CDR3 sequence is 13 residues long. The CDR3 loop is CASTLVGVETQYF. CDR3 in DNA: TGTGCCAGCACCTTGGTAGGGGTCGAGACCCAGTACTTC.

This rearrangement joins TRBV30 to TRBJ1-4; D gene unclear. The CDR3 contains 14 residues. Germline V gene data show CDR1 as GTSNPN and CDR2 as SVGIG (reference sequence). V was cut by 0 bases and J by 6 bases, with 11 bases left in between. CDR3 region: CAWSVRGIHEKLFF. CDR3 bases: TGTGCCTGGAGTGTACGGGGAATCCATGAAAAACTGTTTTTT.

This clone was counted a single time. CDR3 residues: CASSEGGNQPQHF. DNA of the CDR3: TGTGCCAGCAGTGAAGGGGGCAATCAGCCCCAGCATTTT. The gene calls are TRBV6-5 and TRBJ1-5, with D perhaps matching TRBD1 (5 bases). This CDR3 has 13 residues. Trimming pared 5 bases from V and 2 bases from J, leaving 7 bases between. Germline loops: CDR1 MNHEY, CDR2 SVGAGI.

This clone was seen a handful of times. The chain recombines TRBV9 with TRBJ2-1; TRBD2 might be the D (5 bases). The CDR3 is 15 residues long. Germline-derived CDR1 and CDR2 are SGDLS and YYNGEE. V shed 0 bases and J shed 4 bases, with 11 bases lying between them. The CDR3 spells CASSVAPSGYNEQFF. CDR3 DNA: TGTGCCAGCAGCGTAGCACCGTCGGGGTACAATGAGCAGTTCTTC. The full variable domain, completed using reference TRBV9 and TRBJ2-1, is DSGVTQTPKHLITATGQRVTLRCSPRSGDLSVYWYQQSLDQGLQFLIQYYNGEERAKGNILERFSAQQFPDLHSELNLSSLELGDSALYFCASSVAPSGYNEQFFGPGTRLTVL.

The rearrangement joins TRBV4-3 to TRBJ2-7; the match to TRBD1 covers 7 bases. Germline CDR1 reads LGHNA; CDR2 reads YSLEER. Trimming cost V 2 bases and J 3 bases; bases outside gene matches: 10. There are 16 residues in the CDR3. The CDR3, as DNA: TGCGCCAGCAGCCAATCCTTCGAAGGGGGCGGCTACGAGCAGTACTTC. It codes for CASSQSFEGGGYEQYF.

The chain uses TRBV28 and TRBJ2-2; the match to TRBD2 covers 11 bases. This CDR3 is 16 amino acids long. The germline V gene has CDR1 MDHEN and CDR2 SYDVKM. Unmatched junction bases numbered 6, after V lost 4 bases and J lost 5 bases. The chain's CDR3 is CASSSSGRRRTGELFF. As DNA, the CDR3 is TGTGCCAGCAGTTCTAGCGGGAGGCGGCGGACCGGGGAGCTGTTTTTT.

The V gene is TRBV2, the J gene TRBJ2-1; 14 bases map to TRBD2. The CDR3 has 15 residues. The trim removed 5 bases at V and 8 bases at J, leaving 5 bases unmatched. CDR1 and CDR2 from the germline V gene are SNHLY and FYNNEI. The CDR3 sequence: CASSPGLAGVHEQFF. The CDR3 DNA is TGTGCCAGCAGTCCGGGACTAGCGGGAGTCCATGAGCAGTTCTTC.

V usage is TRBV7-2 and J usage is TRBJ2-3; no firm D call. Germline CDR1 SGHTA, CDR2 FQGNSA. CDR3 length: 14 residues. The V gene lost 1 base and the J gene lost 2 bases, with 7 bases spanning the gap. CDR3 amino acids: CASSLVVATDTQYF. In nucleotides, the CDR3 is TGTGCCAGCAGCTTAGTTGTAGCCACAGATACGCAGTATTTT.

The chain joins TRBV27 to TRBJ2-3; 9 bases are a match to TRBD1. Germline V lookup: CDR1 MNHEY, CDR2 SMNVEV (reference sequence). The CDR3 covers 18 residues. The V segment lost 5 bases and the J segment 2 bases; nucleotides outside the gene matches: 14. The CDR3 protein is CASSPNHMGDRATDTQYF. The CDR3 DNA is TGTGCCAGCAGTCCAAACCATATGGGGGACAGGGCCACAGATACGCAGTATTTT.

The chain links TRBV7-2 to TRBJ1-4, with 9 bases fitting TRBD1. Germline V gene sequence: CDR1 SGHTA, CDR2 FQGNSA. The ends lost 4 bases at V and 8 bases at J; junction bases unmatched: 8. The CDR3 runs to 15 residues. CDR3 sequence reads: CASSYAGTGTEKLFF. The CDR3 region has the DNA TGTGCCAGCAGCTACGCCGGGACAGGGACGGAAAAACTGTTTTTT.

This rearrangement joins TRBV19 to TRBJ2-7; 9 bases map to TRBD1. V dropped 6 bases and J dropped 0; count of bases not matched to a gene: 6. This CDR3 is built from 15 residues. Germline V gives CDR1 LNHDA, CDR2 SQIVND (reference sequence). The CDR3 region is CASSIRTGDSYEQYF. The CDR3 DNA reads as TGTGCCAGTAGCATACGGACAGGGGACTCCTACGAGCAGTACTTC.

Here the CDR3 reads CASSVARADTEAFF. The CDR3 nucleotides are TGTGCCAGCAGTGTAGCGCGGGCGGACACTGAAGCTTTCTTT. The chain links TRBV2 to TRBJ1-1; D call uncertain. Germline loops: CDR1 SNHLY, CDR2 FYNNEI. The CDR3 covers 14 residues. Trimming took 4 bases from V and 3 from J, leaving 12 bases between them.

The CDR3, as DNA: TGTGCCAGCAGGAGGGACAGCAACACCGGGGAGCTGTTTTTT. This encodes CASRRDSNTGELFF. The chain has TRBV7-6 and TRBJ2-2; 7 bases are shared with TRBD1. Germline lookup yields CDR1 SGHVS and CDR2 FNYEAQ. Trimming took 6 bases from V and 2 from J; bases not matched to a gene: 3. This CDR3 contains 14 residues. Variable domain in full (rest from reference TRBV7-6 and TRBJ2-2): GAGVSQSPRYKVTKRGQDVALRCDPISGHVSLYWYRQALGQGPEFLTYFNYEAQQDKSGLPNDRFSAERPEGSISTLTIQRTEQRDSAMYRCASRRDSNTGELFFGEGSRLTVL.

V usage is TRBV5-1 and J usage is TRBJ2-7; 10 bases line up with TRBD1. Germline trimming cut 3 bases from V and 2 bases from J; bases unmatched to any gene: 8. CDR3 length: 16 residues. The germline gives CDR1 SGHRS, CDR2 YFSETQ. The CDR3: CASSSPTGGVPYEQYF. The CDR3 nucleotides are TGCGCCAGCAGCTCCCCGACAGGGGGCGTCCCCTACGAGCAGTACTTC. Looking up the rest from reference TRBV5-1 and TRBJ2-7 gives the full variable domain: KAGVTQTPRYLIKTRGQQVTLSCSPISGHRSVSWYQQTPGQGLQFLFEYFSETQRNKGNFPGRFSGRQFSNSRSEMNVSTLELGDSALYLCASSSPTGGVPYEQYFGPGTRLTVT.

The CDR3 DNA reads TGTGCCAGCAGTTTAAAGGAGCGGGTGGACATAGGCGGTGAGCAGTTCTTC. It encodes CASSLKERVDIGGEQFF. The chain combines TRBV27 with TRBJ2-1, with a weak D call TRBD2 (6 bases). The CDR3 runs to 17 residues. V was trimmed by 2 bases and J by 9 bases, leaving 23 bases between them. The germline CDR1 and CDR2 sequences are MNHEY and SMNVEV (reference sequence).

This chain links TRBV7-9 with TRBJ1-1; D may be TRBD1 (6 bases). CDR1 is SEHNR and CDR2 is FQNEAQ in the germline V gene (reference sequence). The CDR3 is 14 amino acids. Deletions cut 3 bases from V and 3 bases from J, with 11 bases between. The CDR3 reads CASSFWGQDTEAFF. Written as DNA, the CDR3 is TGTGCCAGCAGCTTCTGGGGGCAGGACACTGAAGCTTTCTTT.